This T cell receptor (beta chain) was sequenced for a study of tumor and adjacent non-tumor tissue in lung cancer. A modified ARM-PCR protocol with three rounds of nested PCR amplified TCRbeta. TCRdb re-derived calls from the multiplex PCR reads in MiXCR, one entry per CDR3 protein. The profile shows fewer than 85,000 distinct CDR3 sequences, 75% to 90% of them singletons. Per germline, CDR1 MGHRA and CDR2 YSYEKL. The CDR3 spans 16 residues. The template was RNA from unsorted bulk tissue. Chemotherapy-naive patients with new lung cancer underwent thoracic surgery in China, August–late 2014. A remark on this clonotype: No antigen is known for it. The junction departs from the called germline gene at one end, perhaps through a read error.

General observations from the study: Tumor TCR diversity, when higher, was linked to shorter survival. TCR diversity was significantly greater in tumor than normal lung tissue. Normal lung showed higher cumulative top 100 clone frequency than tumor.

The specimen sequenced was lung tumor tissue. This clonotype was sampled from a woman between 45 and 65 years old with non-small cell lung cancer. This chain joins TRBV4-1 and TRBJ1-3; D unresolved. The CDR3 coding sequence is TGCGCCAGCAGCCAAAGAGGAGGTACCTCTGGACACACCATATATTTT. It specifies CASSQRGGTSGHTIYF.